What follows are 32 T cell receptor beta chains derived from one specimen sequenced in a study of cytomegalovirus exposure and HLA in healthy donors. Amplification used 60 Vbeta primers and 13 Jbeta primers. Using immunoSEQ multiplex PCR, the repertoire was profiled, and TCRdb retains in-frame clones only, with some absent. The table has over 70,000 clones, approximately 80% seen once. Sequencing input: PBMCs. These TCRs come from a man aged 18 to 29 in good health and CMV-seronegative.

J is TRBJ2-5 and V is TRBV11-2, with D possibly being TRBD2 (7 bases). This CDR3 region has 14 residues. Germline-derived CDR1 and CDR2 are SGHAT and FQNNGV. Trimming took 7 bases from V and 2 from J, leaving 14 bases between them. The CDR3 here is CASTLGGGQETQYF. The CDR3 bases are TGTGCCAGCACCCTAGGGGGGGGACAAGAGACCCAGTACTTC.

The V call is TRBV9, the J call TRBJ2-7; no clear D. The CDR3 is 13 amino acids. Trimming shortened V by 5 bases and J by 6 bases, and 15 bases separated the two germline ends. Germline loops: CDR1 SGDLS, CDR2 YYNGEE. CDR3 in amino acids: CASSARRQSEQYF. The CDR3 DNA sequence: TGTGCCAGCAGTGCGAGACGACAATCCGAGCAGTACTTC.

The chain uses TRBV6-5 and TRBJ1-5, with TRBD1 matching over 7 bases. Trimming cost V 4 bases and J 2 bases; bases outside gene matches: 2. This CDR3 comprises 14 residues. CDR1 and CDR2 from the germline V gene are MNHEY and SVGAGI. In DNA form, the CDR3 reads TGTGCCAGCAGTTCTACAGGGGGCAATCAGCCCCAGCATTTT. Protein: CASSSTGGNQPQHF.

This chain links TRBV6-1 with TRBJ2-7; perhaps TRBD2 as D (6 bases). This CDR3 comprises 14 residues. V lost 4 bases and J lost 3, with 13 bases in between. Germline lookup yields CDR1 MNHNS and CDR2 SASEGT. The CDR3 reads CASSAMGLFYEQYF. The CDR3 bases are TGTGCCAGCAGTGCCATGGGACTTTTCTACGAGCAGTACTTC.

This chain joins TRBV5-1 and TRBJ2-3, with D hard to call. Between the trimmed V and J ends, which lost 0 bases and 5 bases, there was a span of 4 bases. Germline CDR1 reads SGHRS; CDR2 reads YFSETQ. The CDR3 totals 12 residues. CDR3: CASSLAGDTQYF. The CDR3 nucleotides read TGCGCCAGCAGCTTGGCGGGAGATACGCAGTATTTT.

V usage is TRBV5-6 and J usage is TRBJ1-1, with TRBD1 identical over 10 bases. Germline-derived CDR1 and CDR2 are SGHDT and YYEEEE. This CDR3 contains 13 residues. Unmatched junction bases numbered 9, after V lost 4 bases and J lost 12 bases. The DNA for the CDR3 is TGTGCCAGCAGCAGGTCCGGGACAGGGGAAACTTTCTTT. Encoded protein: CASSRSGTGETFF.

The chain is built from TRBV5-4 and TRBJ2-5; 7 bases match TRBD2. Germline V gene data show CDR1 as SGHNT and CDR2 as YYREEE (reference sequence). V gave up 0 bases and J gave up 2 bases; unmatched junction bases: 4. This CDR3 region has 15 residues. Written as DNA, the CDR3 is TGTGCCAGCAGCTTGGCTAGCGGCCCTCAAGAGACCCAGTACTTC. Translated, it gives CASSLASGPQETQYF.

The CDR3 coding sequence is TGTGCCAGCACCCGCTCTGGGGCCAACGTCCTGACTTTC. Amino acids: CASTRSGANVLTF. The chain links TRBV7-8 to TRBJ2-6; D gene unclear. This CDR3 is 13 amino acids long. Germline V gene sequence: CDR1 SGHVS, CDR2 FQNEAQ. V was cut by 7 bases and J by 0 bases, with 4 bases left in between.

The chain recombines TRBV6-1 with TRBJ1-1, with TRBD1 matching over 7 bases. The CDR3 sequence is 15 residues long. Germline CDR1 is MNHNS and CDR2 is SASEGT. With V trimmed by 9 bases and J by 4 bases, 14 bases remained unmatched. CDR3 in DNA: TGTGCCAGTATGATGGACAGGCAAATCGGCACTGAAGCTTTCTTT. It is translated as CASMMDRQIGTEAFF.

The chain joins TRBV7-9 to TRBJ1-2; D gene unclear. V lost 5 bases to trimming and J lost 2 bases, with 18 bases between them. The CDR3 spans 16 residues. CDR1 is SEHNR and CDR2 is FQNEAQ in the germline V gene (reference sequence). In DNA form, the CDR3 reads TGTGCCAGCAGCGCAAGTGGTATTAAAGCAAACTATGGCTACACCTTC. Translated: CASSASGIKANYGYTF. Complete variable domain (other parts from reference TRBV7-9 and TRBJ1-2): DTGVSQNPRHKITKRGQNVTFRCDPISEHNRLYWYRQTLGQGPEFLTYFQNEAQLEKSRLLSDRFSAERPKGSFSTLEIQRTEQGDSAMYLCASSASGIKANYGYTFGSGTRLTVV.

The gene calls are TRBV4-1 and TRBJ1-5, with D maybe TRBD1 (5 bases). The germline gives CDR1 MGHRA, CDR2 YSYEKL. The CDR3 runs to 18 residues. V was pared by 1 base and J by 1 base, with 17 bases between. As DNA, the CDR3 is TGCGCCAGCAGCCAAGGACAGCTCCGCGAAGGAAGCAATCAGCCCCAGCATTTT. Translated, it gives CASSQGQLREGSNQPQHF.

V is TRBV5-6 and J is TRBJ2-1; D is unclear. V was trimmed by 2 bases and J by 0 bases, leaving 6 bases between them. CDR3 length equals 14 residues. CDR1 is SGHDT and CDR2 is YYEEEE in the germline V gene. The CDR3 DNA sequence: TGTGCCAGCAGCTTCTCCAGCTCCTACAATGAGCAGTTCTTC. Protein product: CASSFSSSYNEQFF.

The CDR3 spells CASSYDSNYGYTF. CDR3 bases: TGTGCCAGCAGTTACGACAGTAACTATGGCTACACCTTC. The chain couples TRBV6-5 to TRBJ1-2, with D maybe TRBD1 (5 bases). The CDR3 totals 13 residues. Germline lookup yields CDR1 MNHEY and CDR2 SVGAGI. Trimming stripped 2 bases from V and 1 base from J, with 5 bases between.

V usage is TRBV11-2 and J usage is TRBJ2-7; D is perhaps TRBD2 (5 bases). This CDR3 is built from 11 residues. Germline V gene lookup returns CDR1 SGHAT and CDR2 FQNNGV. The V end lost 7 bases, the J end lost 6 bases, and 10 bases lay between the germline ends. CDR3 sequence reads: CASTIGSEQYF. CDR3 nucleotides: TGTGCCAGCACCATAGGGAGCGAGCAGTACTTC.

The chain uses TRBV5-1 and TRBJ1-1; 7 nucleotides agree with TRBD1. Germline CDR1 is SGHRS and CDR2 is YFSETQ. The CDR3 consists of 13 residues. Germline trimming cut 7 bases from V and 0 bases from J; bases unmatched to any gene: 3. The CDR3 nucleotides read TGCGCCAGCGGGGGACAGATGAACACTGAAGCTTTCTTT. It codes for CASGGQMNTEAFF.

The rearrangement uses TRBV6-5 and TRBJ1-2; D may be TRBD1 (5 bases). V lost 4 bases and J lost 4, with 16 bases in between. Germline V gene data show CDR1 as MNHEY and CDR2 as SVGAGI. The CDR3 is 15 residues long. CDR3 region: CASSFETADPYGYTF. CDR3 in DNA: TGTGCCAGCAGTTTTGAGACAGCCGACCCCTATGGCTACACCTTC.

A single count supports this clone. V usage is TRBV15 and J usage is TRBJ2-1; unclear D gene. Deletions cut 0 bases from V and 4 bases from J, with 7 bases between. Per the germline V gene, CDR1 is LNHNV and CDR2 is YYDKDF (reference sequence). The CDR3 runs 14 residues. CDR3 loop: CATSRDELYNEQFF. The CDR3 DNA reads TGTGCCACCAGCAGAGATGAACTATACAATGAGCAGTTCTTC.

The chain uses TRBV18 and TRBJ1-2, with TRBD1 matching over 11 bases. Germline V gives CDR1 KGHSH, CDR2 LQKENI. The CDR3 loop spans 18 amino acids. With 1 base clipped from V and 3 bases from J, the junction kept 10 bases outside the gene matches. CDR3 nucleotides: TGTGCCAGCTCACCACTGTCGTTGGGGACAGGGGGATACTATGGCTACACCTTC. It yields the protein CASSPLSLGTGGYYGYTF. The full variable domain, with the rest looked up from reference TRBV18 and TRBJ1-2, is NAGVMQNPRHLVRRRGQEARLRCSPMKGHSHVYWYRQLPEEGLKFMVYLQKENIIDESGMPKERFSAEFPKEGPSILRIQQVVRGDSAAYFCASSPLSLGTGGYYGYTFGSGTRLTVV.

This CDR3 is CASSLWGGSSYEQYF. As DNA, the CDR3 is TGTGCCAGCAGCTTGTGGGGGGGCAGCTCCTACGAGCAGTACTTC. The J gene is TRBJ2-7, the V gene TRBV5-8; the D gene is possibly TRBD2 (7 bases). The germline gives CDR1 SGHTS, CDR2 YDEGEE. V gave up 1 base and J gave up 0 bases, with 11 bases separating them. This CDR3 is built from 15 residues. Full variable domain (remainder filled in from reference TRBV5-8 and TRBJ2-7): EAGVTQSPTHLIKTRGQQATLRCSPISGHTSVYWYQQALGLGLQFLLWYDEGEERNRGNFPPRFSGRQFPNYSSELNVNALELEDSALYLCASSLWGGSSYEQYFGPGTRLTVT.

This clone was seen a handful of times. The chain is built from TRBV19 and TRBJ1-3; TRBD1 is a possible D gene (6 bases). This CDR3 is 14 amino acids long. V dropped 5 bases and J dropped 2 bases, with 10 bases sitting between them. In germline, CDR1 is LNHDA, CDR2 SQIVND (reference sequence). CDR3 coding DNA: TGTGCCAGTAGTCCAGGGGTAACTGGAAACACCATATATTTT. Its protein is CASSPGVTGNTIYF.

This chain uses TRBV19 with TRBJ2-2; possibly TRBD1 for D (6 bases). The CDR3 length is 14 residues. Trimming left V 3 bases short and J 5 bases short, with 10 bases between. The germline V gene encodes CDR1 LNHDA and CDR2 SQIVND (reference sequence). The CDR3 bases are TGTGCCAGTAGTATTTTAGGGGGTACCGGGGAGCTGTTTTTT. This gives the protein CASSILGGTGELFF.

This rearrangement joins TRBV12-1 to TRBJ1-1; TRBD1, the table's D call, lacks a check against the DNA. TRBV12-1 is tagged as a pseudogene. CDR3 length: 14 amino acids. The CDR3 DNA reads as TGTGCCAGCAGCTTTGAACAGGGTGAAAGGGGAGCTTTCTTT. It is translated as CASSFEQGERGAFF.

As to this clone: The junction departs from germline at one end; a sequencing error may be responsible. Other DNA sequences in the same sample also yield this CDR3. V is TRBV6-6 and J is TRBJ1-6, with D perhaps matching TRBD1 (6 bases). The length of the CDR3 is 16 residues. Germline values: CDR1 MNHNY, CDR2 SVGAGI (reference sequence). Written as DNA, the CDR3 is TGTGCCAGCAGGACAAAGGACAGACTCTATAATTCCCCCCTCCACTTT. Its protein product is CASRTKDRLYNSPLHF.

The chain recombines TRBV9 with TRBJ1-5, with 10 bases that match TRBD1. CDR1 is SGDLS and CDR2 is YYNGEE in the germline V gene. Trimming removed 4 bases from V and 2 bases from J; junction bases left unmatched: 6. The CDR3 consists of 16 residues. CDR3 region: CASSPTGGAGNQPQHF. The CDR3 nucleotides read TGTGCCAGCAGCCCGACAGGGGGCGCAGGCAATCAGCCCCAGCATTTT. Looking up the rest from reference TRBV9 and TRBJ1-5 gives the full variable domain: DSGVTQTPKHLITATGQRVTLRCSPRSGDLSVYWYQQSLDQGLQFLIQYYNGEERAKGNILERFSAQQFPDLHSELNLSSLELGDSALYFCASSPTGGAGNQPQHFGDGTRLSIL.

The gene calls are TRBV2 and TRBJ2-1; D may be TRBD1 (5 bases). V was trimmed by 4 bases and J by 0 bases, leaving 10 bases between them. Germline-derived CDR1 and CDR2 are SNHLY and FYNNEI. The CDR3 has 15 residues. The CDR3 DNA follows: TGTGCCAGCAGTGGCCGACAGAGCTCCTACAATGAGCAGTTCTTC. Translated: CASSGRQSSYNEQFF.

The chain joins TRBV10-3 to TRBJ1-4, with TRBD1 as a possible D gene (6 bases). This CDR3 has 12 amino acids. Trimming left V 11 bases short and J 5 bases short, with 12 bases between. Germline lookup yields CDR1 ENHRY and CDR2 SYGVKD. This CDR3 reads CASGEGNEKLFF. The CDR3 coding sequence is TGTGCCTCAGGGGAGGGCAATGAAAAACTGTTTTTT.

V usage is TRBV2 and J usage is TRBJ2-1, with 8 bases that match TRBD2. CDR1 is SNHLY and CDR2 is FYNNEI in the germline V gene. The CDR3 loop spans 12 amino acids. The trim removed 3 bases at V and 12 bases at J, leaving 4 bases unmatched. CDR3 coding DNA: TGTGCCAGCAGTGAGGGACTAGGGGTGCAGTTCTTC. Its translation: CASSEGLGVQFF.

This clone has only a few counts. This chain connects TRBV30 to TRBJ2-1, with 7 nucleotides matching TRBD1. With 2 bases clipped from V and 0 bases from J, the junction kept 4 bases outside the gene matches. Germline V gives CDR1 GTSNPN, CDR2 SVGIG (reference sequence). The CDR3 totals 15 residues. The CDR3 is CAWSLGQSSYNEQFF. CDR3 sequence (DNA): TGTGCCTGGAGTTTGGGACAGAGCTCCTACAATGAGCAGTTCTTC.

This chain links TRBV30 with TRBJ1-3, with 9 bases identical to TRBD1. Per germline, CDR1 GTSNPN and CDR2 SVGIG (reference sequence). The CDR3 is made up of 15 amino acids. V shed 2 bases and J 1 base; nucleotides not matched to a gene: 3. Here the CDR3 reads CAWSTGGKSGNTIYF. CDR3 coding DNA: TGTGCCTGGAGTACAGGGGGCAAGTCTGGAAACACCATATATTTT.

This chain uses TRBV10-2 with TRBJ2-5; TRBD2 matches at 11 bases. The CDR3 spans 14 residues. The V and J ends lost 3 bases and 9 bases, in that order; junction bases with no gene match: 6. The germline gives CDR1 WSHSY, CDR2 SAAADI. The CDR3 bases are TGCGCCAGCAGTGAAGAAATAGCGGGGGGGGCCCAGTACTTC. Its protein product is CASSEEIAGGAQYF.

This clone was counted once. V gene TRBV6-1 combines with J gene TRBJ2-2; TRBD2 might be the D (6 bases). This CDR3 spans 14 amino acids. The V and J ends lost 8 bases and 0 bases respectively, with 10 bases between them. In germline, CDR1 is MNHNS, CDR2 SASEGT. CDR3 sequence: CASAGFANTGELFF. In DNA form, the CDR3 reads TGTGCCAGCGCGGGGTTCGCGAACACCGGGGAGCTGTTTTTT.

This CDR3 reads CASSIDAGGATEAFF. In DNA, the CDR3 is TGTGCCAGTAGTATAGACGCTGGAGGGGCCACTGAAGCTTTCTTT. The chain has TRBV19 and TRBJ1-1; a possible D gene is TRBD1 (5 bases). Trimming left V 0 bases short and J 4 bases short, with 12 bases between. The CDR3 length is 15 residues. Germline-derived CDR1 and CDR2 are LNHDA and SQIVND (reference sequence).